This T cell receptor (beta chain) was profiled in a study of OX40 agonist ivuxolimab in advanced cancers. For the study at large: Ivuxolimab, which is an agonistic anti-OX40 (CD134) antibody, was administered to the patients. Points from the study as a whole: CD4+ T cells averaged fewer expanded clones than CD8+ T cells. Partial responders at 0.1-3.0 mg/kg had among the lowest clonal expansion. In the 0.1 to 3.0 mg/kg range, CD4+ and CD8+ blood T cells had expanded clonally by week 6.

In the case of this clone: Its matching antigen is unknown.

Germline-derived CDR1 and CDR2 are SGHKS and YYEKEE (reference sequence). Trimming took off 1 base at V and 8 bases at J, with 15 bases between the two ends. The CDR3 has 14 amino acids. The data were produced by immunoSEQ multiplex PCR, yet TCRdb's version contains in-frame clones alone and is incomplete. The sample lists about 86,000 clones, around nine tenths occurring once. The sample here was CD4+ or CD8+ T cells sorted from blood, taken in a trial of the OX40 agonist ivuxolimab. The sequence came from an adult with an advanced solid tumor such as melanoma, head and neck, liver or kidney cancer. V gene TRBV5-5 combines with J gene TRBJ1-2; D uncertain. The CDR3 loop reads CASSLLIAGEGYTF. The CDR3 DNA reads as TGTGCCAGCAGCTTGCTGATAGCGGGCGAGGGCTACACCTTC.